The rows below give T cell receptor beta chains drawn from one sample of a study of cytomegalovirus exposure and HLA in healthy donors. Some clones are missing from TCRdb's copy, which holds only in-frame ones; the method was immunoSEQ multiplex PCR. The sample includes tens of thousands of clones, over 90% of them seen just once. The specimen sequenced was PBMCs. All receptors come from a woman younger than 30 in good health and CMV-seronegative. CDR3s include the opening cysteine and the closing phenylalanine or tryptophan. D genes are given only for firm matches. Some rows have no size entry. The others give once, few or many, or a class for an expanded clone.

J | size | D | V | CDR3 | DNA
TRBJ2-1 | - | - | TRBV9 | CASSVAGDGNEQFF | TGTGCCAGCAGCGTAGCGGGAGACGGCAATGAGCAGTTCTTC
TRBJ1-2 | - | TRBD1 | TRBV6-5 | CASSLQGSNYGYTF | TGTGCCAGCAGTTTACAGGGGTCCAACTATGGCTACACCTTC
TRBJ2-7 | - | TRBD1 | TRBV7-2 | CASSLAPGQVYEQYF | TGTGCCAGCAGCTTAGCCCCGGGACAGGTCTACGAGCAGTACTTC
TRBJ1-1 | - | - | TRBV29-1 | CSVLLRATEAFF | TGCAGCGTTCTGCTTCGAGCCACTGAAGCTTTCTTT
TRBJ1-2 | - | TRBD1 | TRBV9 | CASSVGTGANYGYTF | TGTGCCAGCAGCGTCGGGACAGGTGCTAACTATGGCTACACCTTC
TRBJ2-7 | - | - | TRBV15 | CATSRVMTTYEQYF | TGTGCCACCAGCAGAGTTATGACAACCTACGAGCAGTACTTC
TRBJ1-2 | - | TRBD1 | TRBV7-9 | CSSSFVFGGTATPYGYTF | TGTTCCAGCAGCTTCGTCTTTGGGGGGACAGCCACTCCCTATGGCTACACCTTC
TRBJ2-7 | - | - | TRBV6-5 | CASKRRNVYEQYF | TGTGCCAGCAAAAGGAGAAATGTCTACGAGCAGTACTTC
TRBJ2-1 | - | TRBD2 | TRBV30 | CAWKTSSTYNEQFF | TGTGCCTGGAAGACTAGCAGCACCTACAATGAGCAGTTCTTC
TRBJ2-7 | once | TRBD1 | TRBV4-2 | CASSQRDRGSLSSYEQYF | TGTGCCAGCAGCCAACGGGACAGGGGGTCCCTCAGCTCCTACGAGCAGTACTTC
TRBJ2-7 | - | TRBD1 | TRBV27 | CASSLRGTGVFAYEQYF | TGTGCCAGCAGTTTAAGGGGCACAGGGGTTTTCGCCTACGAGCAGTACTTC
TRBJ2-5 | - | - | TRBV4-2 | CASSQLSAVQETQYF | TGTGCCAGCAGCCAGTTAAGCGCTGTCCAAGAGACCCAGTACTTC
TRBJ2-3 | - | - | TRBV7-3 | CASRQDLRTDTQYF | TGTGCCAGCAGACAGGACCTAAGGACAGATACGCAGTATTTT
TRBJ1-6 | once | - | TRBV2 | CASRNRALLNSPLHF | TGTGCCAGCAGAAACAGGGCCTTATTGAATTCACCCCTCCACTTT
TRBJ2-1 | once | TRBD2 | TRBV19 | CASRGTGLALVGSYNEQFF | TGTGCCAGTAGGGGAACGGGACTAGCGCTAGTGGGCTCCTACAATGAGCAGTTCTTC
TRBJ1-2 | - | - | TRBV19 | CASSILGRGYGYTF | TGTGCCAGTAGTATATTGGGGCGCGGCTATGGCTACACCTTC
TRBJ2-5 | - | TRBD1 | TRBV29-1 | CSVGEGARETQYF | TGCAGCGTTGGAGAGGGGGCGCGGGAGACCCAGTACTTC
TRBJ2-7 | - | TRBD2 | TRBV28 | CASSVAGGVHEQYF | TGTGCCAGCAGTGTAGCGGGAGGGGTCCACGAGCAGTACTTC
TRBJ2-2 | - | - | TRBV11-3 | CASSLVSATGELFF | TGTGCCAGCAGCTTAGTTAGCGCCACCGGGGAGCTGTTTTTT
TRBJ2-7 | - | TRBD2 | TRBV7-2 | CASSPPRGSGYYEQYF | TGTGCCAGCAGCCCCCCCCGGGGTAGCGGGTACTACGAGCAGTACTTC
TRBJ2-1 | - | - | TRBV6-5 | CASSPRGAFGNEQFF | TGTGCCAGCAGCCCCCGGGGTGCCTTTGGGAATGAGCAGTTCTTC
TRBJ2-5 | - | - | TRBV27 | CASRQRAGKTQYF | TGTGCCAGCAGGCAGAGGGCCGGTAAGACCCAGTACTTC
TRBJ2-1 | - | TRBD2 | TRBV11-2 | CASSLGTSGQLFTYNEQFF | TGTGCCAGCAGCTTAGGGACTAGCGGACAACTTTTTACCTACAATGAGCAGTTCTTC
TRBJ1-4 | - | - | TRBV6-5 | CASSYLPGGGEKLFF | TGTGCCAGCAGTTACCTCCCGGGGGGCGGTGAAAAACTGTTTTTT
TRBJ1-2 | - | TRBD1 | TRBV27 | CASSWDRGRTYGYTF | TGTGCCAGCAGTTGGGACAGGGGGCGGACCTATGGCTACACCTTC
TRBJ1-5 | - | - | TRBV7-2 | CASSLALVPGLGAIRPQHF | TGTGCCAGCAGCTTAGCGCTAGTTCCGGGACTCGGGGCAATTCGGCCCCAGCATTTT
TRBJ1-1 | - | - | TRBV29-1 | CSARDRTGTEAFF | TGCAGCGCACGTGACAGGACGGGCACTGAAGCTTTCTTT
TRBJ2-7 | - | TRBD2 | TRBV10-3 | CAISDSGTSGTEQYF | TGTGCCATCAGTGACTCCGGGACTAGCGGGACAGAGCAGTACTTC
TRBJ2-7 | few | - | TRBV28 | CASSLSLAGNEQYF | TGTGCCAGCAGTTTAAGTCTAGCTGGTAACGAGCAGTACTTC
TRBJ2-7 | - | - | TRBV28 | CASSSGVTSFYEQYF | TGTGCCAGCAGTTCAGGGGTCACCTCGTTCTACGAGCAGTACTTC
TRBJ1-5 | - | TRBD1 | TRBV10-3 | CAIRRDRNQPQHF | TGTGCCATCAGGCGGGACAGAAATCAGCCCCAGCATTTT
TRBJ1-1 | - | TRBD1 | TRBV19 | CASSIVDRGTTEAFF | TGTGCCAGTAGTATAGTAGACAGGGGAACCACTGAAGCTTTCTTT
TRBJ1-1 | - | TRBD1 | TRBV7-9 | CSSSLGDRAGLNTEAFF | TGTTCCAGCAGCTTAGGCGACAGGGCGGGACTGAACACTGAAGCTTTCTTT
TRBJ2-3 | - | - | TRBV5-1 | CASSLEARDTDTQYF | TGCGCCAGCAGCTTGGAAGCCAGGGACACAGATACGCAGTATTTT
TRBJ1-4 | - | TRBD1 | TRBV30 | CAWSAVPAGGSEKLFF | TGTGCCTGGAGTGCGGTCCCGGCAGGGGGGAGTGAAAAACTGTTTTTT
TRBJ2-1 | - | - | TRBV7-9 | CASSPRVGQGRYNEQFF | TGTGCCAGCAGCCCTCGGGTGGGGCAGGGTCGGTACAATGAGCAGTTCTTC
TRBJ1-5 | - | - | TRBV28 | CASSLGGVGPQHF | TGTGCCAGCAGTTTGGGAGGCGTTGGTCCCCAGCATTTT
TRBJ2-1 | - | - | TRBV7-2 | CASSLRGRASSYNEQFF | TGTGCCAGCAGCTTACGCGGGCGGGCAAGCTCCTACAATGAGCAGTTCTTC
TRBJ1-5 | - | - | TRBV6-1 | CASSASVGEGNQPQHF | TGTGCCAGCAGTGCCTCTGTAGGGGAGGGAAATCAGCCCCAGCATTTT
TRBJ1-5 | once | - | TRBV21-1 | CASSRNSASSNQPQHF | TGTGCCAGCAGCAGAAATTCTGCTAGTAGCAATCAGCCCCAGCATTTT
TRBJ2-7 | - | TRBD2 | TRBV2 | CASRLADSYEQYF | TGTGCCAGCAGACTAGCGGATAGCTACGAGCAGTACTTC
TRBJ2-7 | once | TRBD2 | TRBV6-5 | CASSLAGETSYEQYF | TGTGCCAGCAGTCTAGCGGGAGAGACTTCATACGAGCAGTACTTC
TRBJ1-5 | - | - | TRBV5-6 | CASSLANQPQHF | TGTGCCAGCAGCTTGGCGAATCAGCCCCAGCATTTT
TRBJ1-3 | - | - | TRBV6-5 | CASSFGGFSGNTIYF | TGTGCCAGCAGTTTCGGAGGGTTCTCTGGAAACACCATATATTTT
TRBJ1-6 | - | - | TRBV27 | CASSQSKGGSYNSPLHF | TGTGCCAGCAGCCAGAGCAAGGGAGGGTCCTATAATTCACCCCTCCACTTT
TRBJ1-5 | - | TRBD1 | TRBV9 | CASSGGPGQGRGPQHF | TGTGCCAGCAGCGGAGGCCCGGGACAGGGCCGTGGGCCCCAGCATTTT
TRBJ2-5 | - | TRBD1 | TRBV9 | CASSVGDRGIQYF | TGTGCCAGCAGCGTAGGGGACAGGGGTATCCAGTACTTC
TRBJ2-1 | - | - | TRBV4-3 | CASSLAPNGNEQFF | TGCGCCAGCAGCCTAGCGCCCAATGGCAATGAGCAGTTCTTC